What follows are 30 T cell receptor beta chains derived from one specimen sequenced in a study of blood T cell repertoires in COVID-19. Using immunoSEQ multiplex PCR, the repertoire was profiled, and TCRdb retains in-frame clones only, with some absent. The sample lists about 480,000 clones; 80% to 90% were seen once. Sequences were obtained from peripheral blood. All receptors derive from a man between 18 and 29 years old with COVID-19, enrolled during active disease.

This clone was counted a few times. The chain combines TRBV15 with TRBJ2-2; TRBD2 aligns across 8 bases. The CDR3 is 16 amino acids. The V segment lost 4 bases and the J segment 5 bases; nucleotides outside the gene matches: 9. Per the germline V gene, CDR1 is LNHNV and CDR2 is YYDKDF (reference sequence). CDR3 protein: CATSMSAGGGTGELFF. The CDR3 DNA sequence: TGTGCCACCAGCATGTCGGCGGGGGGAGGGACCGGGGAGCTGTTTTTT.

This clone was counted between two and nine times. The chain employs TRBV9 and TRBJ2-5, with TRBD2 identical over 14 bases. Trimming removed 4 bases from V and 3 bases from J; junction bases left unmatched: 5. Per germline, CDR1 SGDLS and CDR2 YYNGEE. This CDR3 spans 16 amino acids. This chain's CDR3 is CASSSGTSGGKETQYF. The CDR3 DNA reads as TGTGCCAGCAGCTCTGGGACTAGCGGGGGTAAAGAGACCCAGTACTTC.

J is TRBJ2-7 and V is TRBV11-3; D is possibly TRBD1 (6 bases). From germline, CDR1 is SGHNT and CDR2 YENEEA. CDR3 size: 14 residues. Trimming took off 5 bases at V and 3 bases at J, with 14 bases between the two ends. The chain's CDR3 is CASSPAQGRYEQYF. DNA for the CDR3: TGTGCCAGCAGCCCAGCCCAGGGGCGCTACGAGCAGTACTTC.

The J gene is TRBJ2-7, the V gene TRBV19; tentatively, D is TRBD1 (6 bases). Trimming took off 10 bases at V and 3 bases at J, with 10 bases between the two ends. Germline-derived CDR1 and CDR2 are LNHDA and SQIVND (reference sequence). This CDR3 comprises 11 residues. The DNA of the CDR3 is TGTGCCACTACAGGGATCTACGAGCAGTACTTC. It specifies CATTGIYEQYF. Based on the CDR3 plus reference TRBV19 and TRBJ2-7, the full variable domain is DGGITQSPKYLFRKEGQNVTLSCEQNLNHDAMYWYRQDPGQGLRLIYYSQIVNDFQKGDIAEGYSVSREKKESFPLTVTSAQKNPTAFYLCATTGIYEQYFGPGTRLTVT.

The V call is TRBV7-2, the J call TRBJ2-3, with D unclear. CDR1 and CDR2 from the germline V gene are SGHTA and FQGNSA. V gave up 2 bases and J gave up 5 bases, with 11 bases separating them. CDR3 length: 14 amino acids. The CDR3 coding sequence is TGTGCCAGCAGCTTATTCGCTGCGATAGATACGCAGTATTTT. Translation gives CASSLFAAIDTQYF.

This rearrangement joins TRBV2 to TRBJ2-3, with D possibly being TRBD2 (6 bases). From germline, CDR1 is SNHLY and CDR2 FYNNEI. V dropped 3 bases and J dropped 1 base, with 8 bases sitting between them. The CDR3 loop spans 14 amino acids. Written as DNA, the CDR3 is TGTGCCAGCAGTGACGGGGGTGGCACAGATACGCAGTATTTT. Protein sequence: CASSDGGGTDTQYF.

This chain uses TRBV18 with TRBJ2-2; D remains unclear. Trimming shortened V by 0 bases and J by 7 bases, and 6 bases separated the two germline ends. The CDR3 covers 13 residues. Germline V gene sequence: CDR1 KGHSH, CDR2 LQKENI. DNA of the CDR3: TGTGCCAGCTCACCACCCCAGGACGGGGAGCTGTTTTTT. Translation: CASSPPQDGELFF.

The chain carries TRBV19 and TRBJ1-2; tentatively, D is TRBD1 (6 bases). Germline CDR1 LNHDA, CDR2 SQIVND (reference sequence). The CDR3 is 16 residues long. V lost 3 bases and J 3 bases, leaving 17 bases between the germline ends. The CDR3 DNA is TGTGCCAGTAGTATTGTAGGTAACAGGGTTGACTATGGCTACACCTTC. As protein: CASSIVGNRVDYGYTF.

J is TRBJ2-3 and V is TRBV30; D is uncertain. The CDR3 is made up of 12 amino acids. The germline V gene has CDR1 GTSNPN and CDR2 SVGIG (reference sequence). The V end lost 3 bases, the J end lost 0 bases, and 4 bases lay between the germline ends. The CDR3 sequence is CAWSSSTDTQYF. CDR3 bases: TGTGCCTGGAGCTCTAGCACAGATACGCAGTATTTT.

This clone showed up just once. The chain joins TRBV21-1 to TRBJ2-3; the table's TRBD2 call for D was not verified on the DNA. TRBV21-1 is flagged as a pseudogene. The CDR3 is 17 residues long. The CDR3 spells CASSKPGGDRTPDTQYF. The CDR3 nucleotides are TGTGCCAGCAGCAAGCCGGGAGGGGACAGAACTCCAGATACGCAGTATTTT.

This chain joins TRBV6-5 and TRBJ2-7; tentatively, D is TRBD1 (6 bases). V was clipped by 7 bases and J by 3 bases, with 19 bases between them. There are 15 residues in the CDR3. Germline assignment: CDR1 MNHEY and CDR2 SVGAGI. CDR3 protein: CASIHGQLLSYEQYF. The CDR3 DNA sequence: TGTGCCAGCATCCACGGACAGTTGCTGAGCTACGAGCAGTACTTC.

CDR3 nucleotides: TGTGCCAGCAGACCAGATTCGGGACAGATACCCTACGAGCAGTACTTC. Protein product: CASRPDSGQIPYEQYF. This chain joins TRBV7-9 and TRBJ2-7, with 7 bases identical to TRBD1. The CDR3 has 16 amino acids. Germline V CDR1 and CDR2: SEHNR, FQNEAQ (reference sequence). The V and J ends lost 6 bases and 2 bases, in that order; junction bases with no gene match: 13.

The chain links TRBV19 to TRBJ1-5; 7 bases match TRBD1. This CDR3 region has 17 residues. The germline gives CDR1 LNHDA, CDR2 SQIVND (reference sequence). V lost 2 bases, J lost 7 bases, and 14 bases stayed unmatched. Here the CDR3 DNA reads TGTGCCAGTAGTATAAGGGCAGGTTCGGCAGGGGGGCAGCCCCAGCATTTT. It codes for CASSIRAGSAGGQPQHF.

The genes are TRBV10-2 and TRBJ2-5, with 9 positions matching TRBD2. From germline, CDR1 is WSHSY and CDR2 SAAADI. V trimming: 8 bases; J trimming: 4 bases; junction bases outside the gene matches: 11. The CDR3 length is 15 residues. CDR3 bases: TGCGCCAGCGGCGCTCTAGCGGGGACGGGAGAGACCCAGTACTTC. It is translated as CASGALAGTGETQYF.

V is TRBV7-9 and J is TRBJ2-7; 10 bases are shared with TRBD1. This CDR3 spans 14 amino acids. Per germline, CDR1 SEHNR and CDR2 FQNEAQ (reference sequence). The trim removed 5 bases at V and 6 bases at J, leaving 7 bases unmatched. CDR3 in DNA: TGTGCCAGCAGCCTGGGACAGGGGTTCGGCGAGCAGTACTTC. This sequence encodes CASSLGQGFGEQYF.

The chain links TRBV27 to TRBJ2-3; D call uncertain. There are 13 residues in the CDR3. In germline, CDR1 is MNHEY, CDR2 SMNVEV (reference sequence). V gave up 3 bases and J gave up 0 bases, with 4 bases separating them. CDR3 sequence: CASSFSSTDTQYF. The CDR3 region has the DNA TGTGCCAGCAGTTTTTCTAGCACAGATACGCAGTATTTT.

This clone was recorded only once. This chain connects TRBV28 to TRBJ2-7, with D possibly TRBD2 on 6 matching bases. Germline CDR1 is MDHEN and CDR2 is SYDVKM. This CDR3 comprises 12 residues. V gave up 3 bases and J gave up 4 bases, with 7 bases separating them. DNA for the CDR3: TGTGCCAGCAGTTTGGGACTTTACGAGCAGTACTTC. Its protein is CASSLGLYEQYF. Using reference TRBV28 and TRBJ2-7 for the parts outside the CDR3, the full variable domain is DVKVTQSSRYLVKRTGEKVFLECVQDMDHENMFWYRQDPGLGLRLIYFSYDVKMKEKGDIPEGYSVSREKKERFSLILESASTNQTSMYLCASSLGLYEQYFGPGTRLTVT.

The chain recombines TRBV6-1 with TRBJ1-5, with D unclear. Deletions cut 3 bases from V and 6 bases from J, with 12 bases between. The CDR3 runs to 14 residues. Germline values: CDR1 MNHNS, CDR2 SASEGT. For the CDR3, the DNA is TGTGCCAGCAGTGACCTCTTAGGGAGTCAGCCCCAGCATTTT. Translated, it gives CASSDLLGSQPQHF.

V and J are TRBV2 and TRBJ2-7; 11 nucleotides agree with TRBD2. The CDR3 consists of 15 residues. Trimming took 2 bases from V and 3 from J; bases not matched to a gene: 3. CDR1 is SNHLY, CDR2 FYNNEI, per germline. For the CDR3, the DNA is TGTGCCAGCAGTGAACCCCTAGCGGGAGGCTACGAGCAGTACTTC. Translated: CASSEPLAGGYEQYF.

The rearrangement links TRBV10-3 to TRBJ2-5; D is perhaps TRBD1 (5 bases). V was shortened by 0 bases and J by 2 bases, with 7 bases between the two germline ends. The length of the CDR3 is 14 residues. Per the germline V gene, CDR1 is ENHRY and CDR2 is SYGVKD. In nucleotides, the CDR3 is TGTGCCATCAGTGAGTCGACAGAACAAGAGACCCAGTACTTC. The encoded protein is CAISESTEQETQYF.

This CDR3 reads CASSQAGAYNEQFF. The DNA for the CDR3 is TGCGCCAGCAGCCAAGCAGGGGCCTACAATGAGCAGTTCTTC. The rearrangement links TRBV4-1 to TRBJ2-1; weak D call: TRBD1 (6 bases). The ends were cut back, 1 base at V and 2 bases at J, with 6 bases in the middle. CDR1 and CDR2 (germline): MGHRA, YSYEKL. CDR3 length equals 14 residues.

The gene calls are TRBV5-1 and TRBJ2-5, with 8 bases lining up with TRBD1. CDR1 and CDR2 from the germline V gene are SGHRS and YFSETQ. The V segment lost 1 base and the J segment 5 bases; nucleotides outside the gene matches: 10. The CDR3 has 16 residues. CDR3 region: CASSLNYGQGRETQYF. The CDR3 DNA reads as TGCGCCAGCAGCTTGAACTACGGACAGGGACGGGAGACCCAGTACTTC.

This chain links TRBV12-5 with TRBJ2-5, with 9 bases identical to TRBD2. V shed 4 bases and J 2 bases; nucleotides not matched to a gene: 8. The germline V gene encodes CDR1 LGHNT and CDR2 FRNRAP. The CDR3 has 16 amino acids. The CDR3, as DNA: TGTGCTAGTGGTTCCATGAGCGGGGGGCCGCAAGAGACCCAGTACTTC. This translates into CASGSMSGGPQETQYF. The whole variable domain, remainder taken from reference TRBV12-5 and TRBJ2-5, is DARVTQTPRHKVTEMGQEVTMRCQPILGHNTVFWYRQTMMQGLELLAYFRNRAPLDDSGMPKDRFSAEMPDATLATLKIQPSEPRDSAVYFCASGSMSGGPQETQYFGPGTRLLVL.

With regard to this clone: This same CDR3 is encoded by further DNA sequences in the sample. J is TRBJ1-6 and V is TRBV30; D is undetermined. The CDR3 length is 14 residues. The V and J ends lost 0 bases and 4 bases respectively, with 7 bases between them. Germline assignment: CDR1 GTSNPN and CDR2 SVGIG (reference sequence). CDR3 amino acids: CAWSVGGYNSPLHF. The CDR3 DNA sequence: TGTGCCTGGAGTGTAGGAGGATATAATTCACCCCTCCACTTT.

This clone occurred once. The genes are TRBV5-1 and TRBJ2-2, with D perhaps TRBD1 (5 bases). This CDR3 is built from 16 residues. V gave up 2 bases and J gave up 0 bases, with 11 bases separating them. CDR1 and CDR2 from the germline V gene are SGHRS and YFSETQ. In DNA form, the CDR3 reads TGCGCCAGCAGCTTAGACAGAGTGCCGAACACCGGGGAGCTGTTTTTT. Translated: CASSLDRVPNTGELFF.

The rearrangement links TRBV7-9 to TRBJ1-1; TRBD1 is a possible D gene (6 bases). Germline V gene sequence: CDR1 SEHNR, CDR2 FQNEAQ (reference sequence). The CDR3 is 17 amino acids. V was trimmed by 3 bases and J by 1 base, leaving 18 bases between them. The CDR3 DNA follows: TGTGCCAGCAGCTTGGCAGGGGCGGCTTCCAAGAACACTGAAGCTTTCTTT. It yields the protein CASSLAGAASKNTEAFF. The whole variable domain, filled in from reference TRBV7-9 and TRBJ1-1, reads DTGVSQNPRHKITKRGQNVTFRCDPISEHNRLYWYRQTLGQGPEFLTYFQNEAQLEKSRLLSDRFSAERPKGSFSTLEIQRTEQGDSAMYLCASSLAGAASKNTEAFFGQGTRLTVV.

CDR3 loop: CASSQAPGQGGSPLHF. As DNA, the CDR3 is TGTGCCAGCAGCCAAGCCCCGGGACAGGGCGGTTCACCCCTCCACTTT. The chain couples TRBV3-1 (or the pseudogene TRBV3-2) to TRBJ1-6, with 9 bases that match TRBD1. The CDR3 is 16 residues long. The V gene's germline CDR1 is LGHDT and CDR2 YNNKEL (reference sequence). J lost 9 bases, V lost 1 base, and 7 bases had no gene match.

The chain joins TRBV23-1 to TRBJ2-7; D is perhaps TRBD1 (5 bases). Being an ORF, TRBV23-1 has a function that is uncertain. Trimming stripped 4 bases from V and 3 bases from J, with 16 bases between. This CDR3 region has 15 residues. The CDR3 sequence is CASSRGRTLDYEQYF. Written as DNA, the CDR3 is TGCGCCAGCAGTCGCGGAAGGACACTTGACTACGAGCAGTACTTC.

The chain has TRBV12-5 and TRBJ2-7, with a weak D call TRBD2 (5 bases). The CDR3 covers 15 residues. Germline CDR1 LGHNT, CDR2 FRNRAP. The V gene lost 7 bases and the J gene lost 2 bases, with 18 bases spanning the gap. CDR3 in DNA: TGTGCTAGTGACCTCCTAGGACTGGCAACCTACGAGCAGTACTTC. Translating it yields CASDLLGLATYEQYF.

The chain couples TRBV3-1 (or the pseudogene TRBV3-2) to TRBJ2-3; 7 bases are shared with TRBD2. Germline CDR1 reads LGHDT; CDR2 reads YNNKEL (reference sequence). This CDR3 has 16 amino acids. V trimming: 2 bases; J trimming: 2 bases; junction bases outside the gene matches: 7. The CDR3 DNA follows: TGTGCCAGCAGCCAACCCACGGGGACTACCACAGATACGCAGTATTTT. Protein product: CASSQPTGTTTDTQYF.